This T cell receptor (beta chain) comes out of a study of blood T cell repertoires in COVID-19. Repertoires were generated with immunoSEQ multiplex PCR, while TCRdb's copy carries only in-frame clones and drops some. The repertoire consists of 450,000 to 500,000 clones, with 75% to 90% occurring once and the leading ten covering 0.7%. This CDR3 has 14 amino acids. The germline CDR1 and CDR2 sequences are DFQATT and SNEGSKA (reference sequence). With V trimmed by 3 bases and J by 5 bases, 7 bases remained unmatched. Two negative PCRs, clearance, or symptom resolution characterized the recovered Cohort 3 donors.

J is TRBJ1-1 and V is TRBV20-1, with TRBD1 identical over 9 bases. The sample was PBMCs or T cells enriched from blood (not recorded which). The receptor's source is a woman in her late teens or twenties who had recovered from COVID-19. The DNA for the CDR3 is TGCAGTGCTAGTGATGACAGGGGGAGTACTGAAGCTTTCTTT. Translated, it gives CSASDDRGSTEAFF.